This entry concerns a single T cell receptor beta chain. This clonotype occurred a few times. There is no known antigen for this receptor. The input lacks base qualities; no much larger clone sits a single base away. The sample's treatment or condition, from its label and the paper: live attenuated yellow fever vaccine strain. A standard Ficoll-Paque protocol was used to isolate PBMCs from peripheral blood. Dynabeads CD4 and CD8 positive selection kits were used to isolate the CD4 and CD8 T-cell fractions. RNA was extracted with TriZol from bulk PBMCs, CD4 and CD8 fractions, and dextramer-positive and dextramer-negative fractions. The V end loses 4 bases and the J end loses 5 bases, and a stretch of 15 bases separates them. Measured from the cysteine to the phenylalanine, the CDR3 is 15 residues long. Only the CDR3 DNA is retained, 45 bases long and in frame from the first base. CDR1 and CDR2 are read off the germline V gene as MGHRA and YSYEKL.

TCR cDNA was made using 5'RACE template switching, a step that added a universal primer site and unique molecular identifiers. cDNA synthesis was primed from both the TCR alpha and TCR beta constant segments. Library amplification involved two PCR steps, and the second step added sample barcodes and sequencing adapters. Sequencing of libraries was performed on Illumina HiSeq 2500 (2x100 bp) or NovaSeq (2x150 bp). The study's own analysis went as follows. MIGEC handled demultiplexing of reads and collapsing into UMI consensus sequences, while MiXCR performed V(D)J alignment. Vaccine-responding clonotypes were identified with edgeR using replicate PBMC samples, with FDR below 0.01 and a log2 fold change above 5 up to day 15 being required. Each bulk clonotype received a CD4 or CD8 identity based on whether the sequenced CD4 or CD8 repertoire contained that clonotype at higher abundance. The public reads were reanalyzed by TCRdb: fastp trimming at Q25, MiXCR alignment, in-frame beta chains only. Here each entry gathers all rows of one CDR3 protein and keeps the most common genes and DNA. Here the V and J calls rest on TCRdb's processing, not on the authors' analysis. The sample includes 60,000 to 85,000 distinct CDR3 sequences, with roughly 7.4% observed a single time. The ten largest clones represent roughly a third of the sample.

These data are taken from a study of T cells after yellow fever vaccination (dated by TCRdb to the late 2010s). The study in broad terms: Libraries from fractions with low cell numbers were prepared with the SMART-Seq v4 Ultra Low Input RNA kit. The cohort comprised two healthy male donors, one aged 18 to 30 and one aged 30 to 40 years. To track T-cell clones before and after primary and booster YFV17D yellow fever vaccination, bulk TCR alpha and beta repertoires were sequenced longitudinally. Blood was collected at multiple timepoints before and after primary and secondary immunization, and bulk PBMC replicates and cell subsets were isolated.

What the authors observed across the whole study: Because only two donors were included in the study, the extent to which the findings can be generalized is limited. Because abundant contaminating clonotypes from the bulk population could be contained in FACS-sorted repertoires, computational filtering was required. Compared with the primary T-cell response, the secondary T-cell response was faster but weaker, reaching its peak on day 5 rather than on day 15. Most clones expanded after primary vaccination were re-detected after the booster (96% of CD4 and approximately 85% of CD8), suggesting broad memory maintenance. A small share of clonotypes was detected in both CD4 and CD8 compartments, with the overlap likely arising from convergent recombination.

The chain is made from TRBV4-1 and TRBJ1-5; matching of 6 bases hints at TRBD1 as the D gene. The sequencing here drew on CD8+ T cells sorted from PBMCs, taken roughly 5 days after the first yellow fever vaccination. The sequence was obtained from a man aged 18 to 35 who received the YFV17D yellow fever vaccine. CDR3 protein: CASSRTWTEYQPQHF. At the DNA level, the sequence is TGCGCCAGCAGCCGAACCTGGACAGAATATCAGCCCCAGCATTTT.